This TCR beta chain was captured by sequencing in a study of early stage breast cancer tumors. Study details: Around 9.6-fold was the mean read coverage per sample.

Each sample had two DNA replicates, roughly 0.5 ug blood or roughly 1.5 ug tissue. The protocol was immunoSEQ multiplex PCR, while the TCRdb copy is restricted to in-frame clones and leaves out a portion. The sample has tens of thousands of clones, 80% seen once; the top ten hold about 13%. This clone was seen more than once but under ten times. The sequence was collected from a person in their sixties with breast cancer. Sequencing used blood.

CDR3 DNA sequence: TGTGCCAGCAGTTCCCCGGCCGGGGAGCTGTTTTTT. This codes for CASSSPAGELFF. The chain combines TRBV28 with TRBJ2-2; no reliable D call. Germline assignment: CDR1 MDHEN and CDR2 SYDVKM. V dropped 4 bases and J dropped 6 bases, with 6 bases sitting between them. The CDR3 loop spans 12 amino acids. The complete variable domain, with remaining parts taken from reference TRBV28 and TRBJ2-2, reads DVKVTQSSRYLVKRTGEKVFLECVQDMDHENMFWYRQDPGLGLRLIYFSYDVKMKEKGDIPEGYSVSREKKERFSLILESASTNQTSMYLCASSSPAGELFFGEGSRLTVL.